This T cell receptor beta chain derives from a study of T cells after yellow fever vaccination. Overall study: Fractions of limited cellularity were prepared by means of SMART-Seq v4 Ultra Low Input.

This clonotype was counted at least ten times. The antigen remains undetermined. Making TCR cDNA involved 5'RACE template switching, which added UMIs and a universal primer site. TCRdb recomputed calls from the 5' RACE reads with MiXCR, one row per CDR3 protein. The table has about 400,000 distinct CDR3 sequences, around 10% seen once. Study conclusions and caveats: Boosting was followed by the reappearance of most primary-vaccination clones (about 96% CD4, about 88% CD8).

V was pared by 5 bases and J by 9 bases, with 9 bases between. In germline, CDR1 is SGHDT, CDR2 YYEEEE. This CDR3 spans 11 amino acids. The clonotype comes from a man younger than 35 who received the YFV17D yellow fever vaccine. The chain has TRBV5-6 and TRBJ2-1; D might be TRBD1 (6 bases). Sequencing was performed on PBMCs, taken on the day of the first yellow fever vaccination. CDR3 in DNA: TGTGCCAGCAGTTTAGGGGGTGAGCAGTTCTTC. Translated, it gives CASSLGGEQFF.